Shown below are 24 T cell receptor beta chains from a single sample sequenced in a study of T cell repertoires in cytomegalovirus infection. TCRdb reprocessed the reads with MiXCR, giving one entry per CDR3 protein. Here the sample spans roughly 81,000 distinct CDR3 sequences, around 3.4% being singletons. The sample taken for sequencing was PBMCs. The receptors stem from a human donor in good health (CMV status not recorded). Some clones in this sample may be carry-over from other donors' samples.

There are many counts of this clonotype. CDR3: CASRTNQGTQETQYF. CDR3 bases: TGTGCCAGCAGAACGAACCAGGGGACACAAGAGACCCAGTACTTC. The V call is TRBV28, the J call TRBJ2-5; possibly TRBD1 for D (6 bases). There are 15 residues in the CDR3. Trimming left V 6 bases short and J 2 bases short, with 16 bases between. The germline V gene has CDR1 MDHEN and CDR2 SYDVKM.

This clonotype came up many times. The chain employs TRBV7-6 and TRBJ1-5; D perhaps matches TRBD1 (6 bases). Germline CDR1 reads SGHVS; CDR2 reads FNYEAQ. Trimming removed 4 bases from V and 4 bases from J, with 11 bases in between. This CDR3 region has 14 residues. CDR3 protein: CASSSDSLNQPQHF. The CDR3 nucleotides are TGTGCCAGCAGCTCGGACAGCTTAAATCAGCCCCAGCATTTT.

In its sample, this clonotype was seen many times. The chain links TRBV27 to TRBJ2-1, with TRBD2 as a possible D gene (6 bases). The germline gives CDR1 MNHEY, CDR2 SMNVEV (reference sequence). The germline V and J ends were trimmed by 6 bases and 7 bases, with 16 bases remaining between them. CDR3 length equals 14 residues. The CDR3 protein is CASSDYMAGNEQFF. CDR3 DNA sequence: TGTGCCAGCAGCGATTACATGGCGGGGAATGAGCAGTTCTTC.

This clonotype was counted ten times or more. The gene calls are TRBV12-3 or TRBV12-4 and TRBJ1-5; 11 bases agree with TRBD1. V shed 6 bases, J shed 0 bases, and the junction held 1 base outside the gene matches. The CDR3 extends over 15 amino acids. In nucleotides, the CDR3 is TGTGCCAGCAGGGGGACAGGGGGTAGCAATCAGCCCCAGCATTTT. It yields the protein CASRGTGGSNQPQHF.

In this sample, this clonotype turned up many times. The chain carries TRBV9 and TRBJ2-6, with 7 bases fitting TRBD1. The germline V gene has CDR1 SGDLS and CDR2 YYNGEE. This CDR3 region has 17 residues. Germline trimming cut 4 bases from V and 0 bases from J; bases unmatched to any gene: 7. For the CDR3, the DNA is TGTGCCAGCAGCACCGAGCCAGGGGGCTCTGGGGCCAACGTCCTGACTTTC. Its translation: CASSTEPGGSGANVLTF.

This clonotype appeared many times. The CDR3 is CSATPGPAADTQYF. CDR3 sequence (DNA): TGCAGTGCTACACCGGGACCAGCTGCCGATACGCAGTATTTT. The rearrangement links TRBV20-1 to TRBJ2-3, with D perhaps given as TRBD1 or TRBD2 (5 bases each). This CDR3 spans 14 amino acids. Trimming left V 4 bases short and J 6 bases short, with 17 bases between. The germline V gene encodes CDR1 DFQATT and CDR2 SNEGSKA (reference sequence).

This clonotype was detected ten times or more. This rearrangement joins TRBV7-6 to TRBJ1-5; no clear D gene. This CDR3 contains 14 residues. Trimming took 1 base from V and 2 from J, leaving 6 bases between them. Germline loops: CDR1 SGHVS, CDR2 FNYEAQ. CDR3 DNA: TGTGCCAGCAGCTTAGGTCCAGGCAATCAGCCCCAGCATTTT. It encodes CASSLGPGNQPQHF.

This clonotype came up many times. This rearrangement joins TRBV28 to TRBJ2-3, with 7 bases fitting TRBD2. Per the germline V gene, CDR1 is MDHEN and CDR2 is SYDVKM. The CDR3 spans 15 residues. CDR3 nucleotide sequence: TGTGCTTCGGAGGGAGGGGCGCTGGGCACAGATACGCAGTATTTT. Encoded protein: CASEGGALGTDTQYF.

The sample holds many counts of this clonotype. The CDR3 bases are TGTGCCAGCAGCCTCAGTGGACAGGGACGAGGGTACACTGAAGCTTTCTTT. This gives the protein CASSLSGQGRGYTEAFF. The chain has TRBV7-2 and TRBJ1-1; 8 bases fit TRBD1. Trimming removed 5 bases from V and 3 bases from J; junction bases left unmatched: 14. Germline V gene data show CDR1 as SGHTA and CDR2 as FQGNSA. This CDR3 is 17 amino acids long.

This clonotype was seen many times. The genes are TRBV7-8 and TRBJ1-1; D remains unclear. The germline CDR1 and CDR2 sequences are SGHVS and FQNEAQ. This CDR3 contains 15 residues. V lost 4 bases and J lost 5, with 17 bases in between. The CDR3 DNA reads as TGTGCCAGCAGCTCCGCCCGGATGGGGTATACTGAAGCTTTCTTT. It specifies CASSSARMGYTEAFF.

This clonotype has at least ten counts. The V gene is TRBV7-2, the J gene TRBJ2-1; D possibly corresponds to TRBD1 (6 bases). This CDR3 comprises 13 residues. The V gene's germline CDR1 is SGHTA and CDR2 FQGNSA. V dropped 7 bases and J dropped 7 bases, with 14 bases sitting between them. The CDR3 nucleotides read TGTGCCAGCAAGGGGGTATATAAGAATGAGCAGTTCTTC. Translating it yields CASKGVYKNEQFF.

In its sample, this clonotype was seen many times. This chain uses TRBV5-1 with TRBJ2-3; tentative D call: TRBD1 (6 bases). This CDR3 region has 16 residues. Trimming removed 4 bases from V and 1 base from J, with 16 bases in between. The V gene's germline CDR1 is SGHRS and CDR2 YFSETQ. The CDR3 bases are TGCGCCAGCAGCCGGCTAGGGGGATTTGGCACAGATACGCAGTATTTT. Translating it yields CASSRLGGFGTDTQYF.

This chain links TRBV15 with TRBJ1-1, with D possibly matching TRBD1 (5 bases). Germline V gene sequence: CDR1 LNHNV, CDR2 YYDKDF (reference sequence). V dropped 0 bases and J dropped 11 bases, with 16 bases sitting between them. The CDR3 loop spans 14 amino acids. The CDR3 region is CATSRDLQGPQAFF. The CDR3 DNA follows: TGTGCCACCAGCAGAGATCTGCAGGGCCCTCAGGCTTTCTTT.

This clonotype showed up many times. The V and J genes are TRBV12-3 or TRBV12-4 and TRBJ1-1, with 7 positions matching TRBD1. Losses at the gene ends were 6 bases for V and 8 bases for J; bases not matched to a gene: 6. The CDR3 is made up of 12 amino acids. CDR3 residues: CASSRTGAEAFF. CDR3 sequence (DNA): TGTGCCAGCAGCAGGACAGGAGCCGAAGCTTTCTTT.

This clonotype was observed at least ten times. The rearrangement links TRBV24-1 to TRBJ2-3; either TRBD1 or TRBD2 may fit D (5 bases each). This CDR3 spans 15 amino acids. Germline V gene lookup returns CDR1 KGHDR and CDR2 SFDVKD. V was pared by 3 bases and J by 4 bases, with 13 bases between. The CDR3 sequence is CATSDPGRGADTQYF. CDR3 sequence (DNA): TGTGCCACCAGTGATCCGGGGCGAGGTGCAGATACGCAGTATTTT.

This clonotype was counted ten times or more. The chain is built from TRBV28 and TRBJ2-3; TRBD1 might be the D (6 bases). Germline loops: CDR1 MDHEN, CDR2 SYDVKM. Between the trimmed V and J ends, which lost 7 bases and 1 base, there was a span of 9 bases. CDR3 length equals 13 residues. CDR3 nucleotides: TGTGCCAGCATAGCAGGGGGCACAGATACGCAGTATTTT. It yields the protein CASIAGGTDTQYF.

This clonotype was recorded at least ten times. V is TRBV28 and J is TRBJ2-1, with 7 bases lining up with TRBD1. The germline CDR1 and CDR2 sequences are MDHEN and SYDVKM. V lost 2 bases to trimming and J lost 3 bases; unmatched junction nucleotides: 4. The CDR3 runs to 15 residues. CDR3 sequence: CASSLGDSDYNEQFF. CDR3 coding DNA: TGTGCCAGCAGTTTAGGGGACAGCGACTACAATGAGCAGTTCTTC.

This clonotype has a count of ten or more. V usage is TRBV28 and J usage is TRBJ1-5; 8 positions match TRBD1. Germline values: CDR1 MDHEN, CDR2 SYDVKM. This CDR3 spans 16 amino acids. Trimming cost V 3 bases and J 6 bases; bases outside gene matches: 10. The CDR3 protein is CASSFMRQGTRQPQHF. The DNA for the CDR3 is TGTGCCAGCAGTTTTATGAGACAGGGGACACGTCAGCCCCAGCATTTT.

This clonotype was seen repeatedly, ten times or more. V is TRBV15 and J is TRBJ2-3; possibly TRBD2 for D (5 bases). V was clipped by 4 bases and J by 7 bases, with 12 bases between them. The germline V gene encodes CDR1 LNHNV and CDR2 YYDKDF (reference sequence). The CDR3 consists of 13 residues. The CDR3 loop reads CATSKPPGYTQYF. The DNA for the CDR3 is TGTGCCACCAGCAAACCCCCGGGGTATACGCAGTATTTT.

At least ten counts were recorded for this clonotype. This chain joins TRBV11-2 and TRBJ1-1; D unresolved. Trimming took off 3 bases at V and 4 bases at J, with 6 bases between the two ends. The CDR3 has 12 amino acids. CDR1 and CDR2 (germline): SGHAT, FQNNGV. The CDR3 spells CASSFPFTEAFF. Written as DNA, the CDR3 is TGTGCCAGCAGCTTTCCATTCACTGAAGCTTTCTTT.

This clonotype was seen more than once but under ten times. The rearrangement uses TRBV19 and TRBJ2-2; D unclear. The CDR3 has 12 residues. With 3 bases removed from V and 6 bases from J, the gap between germline ends came to 5 bases. The germline CDR1 and CDR2 sequences are LNHDA and SQIVND (reference sequence). CDR3 amino acids: CASSIRAGELFF. The DNA of the CDR3 is TGTGCCAGTAGTATTAGGGCCGGGGAGCTGTTTTTT.

There are many counts of this clonotype. The chain joins TRBV28 to TRBJ1-6, with D possibly matching TRBD1 (6 bases). V was shortened by 1 base and J by 7 bases, with 14 bases between the two germline ends. Per germline, CDR1 MDHEN and CDR2 SYDVKM. The length of the CDR3 is 16 residues. The CDR3 DNA reads as TGTGCCAGCAGTTTATTTCCGGGGGCGGTGAATTCACCCCTCCACTTT. The encoded protein is CASSLFPGAVNSPLHF. Supplemented by reference TRBV28 and TRBJ1-6, the full variable domain reads DVKVTQSSRYLVKRTGEKVFLECVQDMDHENMFWYRQDPGLGLRLIYFSYDVKMKEKGDIPEGYSVSREKKERFSLILESASTNQTSMYLCASSLFPGAVNSPLHFGNGTRLTVT.

At least ten counts were recorded for this clonotype. The V and J genes are TRBV29-1 and TRBJ1-2, with TRBD1 as a possible D gene (6 bases). CDR1 is SQVTM, CDR2 ANQGSEA, per germline. V was pared by 7 bases and J by 4 bases, with 13 bases between. This CDR3 spans 12 amino acids. The chain's CDR3 is CSATGWGYGYTF. In DNA form, the CDR3 reads TGCAGCGCAACAGGGTGGGGCTATGGCTACACCTTC.

This clonotype was picked up many times. This chain uses TRBV7-6 with TRBJ1-6; unclear D gene. The germline V gene has CDR1 SGHVS and CDR2 FNYEAQ. Trimming shortened V by 2 bases and J by 8 bases, and 16 bases separated the two germline ends. CDR3 length: 16 amino acids. This CDR3 is CASSLQVPGGDSPLHF. In DNA, the CDR3 is TGTGCCAGCAGCTTACAAGTTCCGGGAGGTGATTCACCCCTCCACTTT.